Described below is a single TCR beta chain sequence and its context. The antigen is not known. The data were taken from a study of identical twins. Study observations and caveats: Rather than following the same donors, the conclusions depended on cross-sectional statistical analysis.

Each CDR3 protein is one row after TCRdb ran MiXCR on the 5' RACE reads. The table lists about 220,000 distinct CDR3 sequences, 6.5% to 8.5% of them singletons, with roughly 2% in the top ten. Germline lookup yields CDR1 GTSNPN and CDR2 SVGIG (reference sequence). V lost 4 bases and J 7 bases, leaving 20 bases between the germline ends. The CDR3 loop spans 15 amino acids. The sample was also linked to a second study, of yellow fever vaccine responses in identical twins. This second study says: A vaccine T cell response that seemed partly convergent and partly personalized was reported in twins.

Material: memory (CD45RO+) T cells sorted from blood. The origin of this receptor is a woman younger than 35 in good health. J is TRBJ2-1 and V is TRBV30; possible D gene TRBD1, 7 bases. CDR3 DNA sequence: TGTGCCTGGATTTTGACAGGGAGGTCTTGGAATGAGCAGTTCTTC. It yields the protein CAWILTGRSWNEQFF.